The sequence of this T cell receptor (beta chain) was determined in a study of cytomegalovirus exposure and HLA in healthy donors. Study at large: There were under 130 million unique TCR beta sequences, drawn from approximately 180 million T cells, in an earlier analysis. Study-level points and caveats: Some segments of the V type, notably TRBV6-2 and TRBV6-3, were excluded as indistinguishable. TCR beta sequences reportedly predicted the HLA-A and HLA-B alleles of most subjects accurately. Available immune exposure information covered CMV serostatus only.

PCR employed 60 Vbeta and 13 Jbeta primers. The data were produced by immunoSEQ multiplex PCR, yet TCRdb's version contains in-frame clones alone and is incomplete. This sample has 200,000 to 250,000 clones; 82% occur once, and the top ten carry around 5.7%. Germline V gene lookup returns CDR1 LGHNA and CDR2 YNFKEQ. The CDR3 is 16 residues long. The J segment lost 3 bases and the V segment lost 2 bases, leaving 6 bases of the junction unmatched. About this clone itself: Its specificity is not known.

Sequences were obtained from PBMCs. This clonotype was obtained from a woman aged 40 to 50 in good health and CMV-seropositive. This chain connects TRBV4-2 to TRBJ2-1; TRBD1 agrees at 8 bases. Written as DNA, the CDR3 is TGTGCCAGCAGCCAAAAATGGACAGGGAACTACAATGAGCAGTTCTTC. It encodes CASSQKWTGNYNEQFF.